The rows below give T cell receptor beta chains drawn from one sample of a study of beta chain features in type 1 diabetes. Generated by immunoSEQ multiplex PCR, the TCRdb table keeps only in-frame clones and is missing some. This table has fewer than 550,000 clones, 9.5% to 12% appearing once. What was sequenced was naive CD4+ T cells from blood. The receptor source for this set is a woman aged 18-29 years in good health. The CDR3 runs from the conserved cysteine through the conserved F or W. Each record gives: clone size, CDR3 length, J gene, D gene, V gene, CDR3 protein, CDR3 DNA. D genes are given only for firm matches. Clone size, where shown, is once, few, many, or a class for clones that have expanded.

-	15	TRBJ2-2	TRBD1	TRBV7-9	CASSAGQGVTGELFF	TGTGCCAGCAGCGCAGGACAGGGTGTGACCGGGGAGCTGTTTTTT
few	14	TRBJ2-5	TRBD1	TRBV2	CASRSDRGRETQYF	TGTGCCAGCAGGTCGGACAGGGGGCGGGAGACCCAGTACTTC
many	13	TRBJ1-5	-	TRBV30	CAWSTGMNQPQHF	TGTGCCTGGAGTACCGGGATGAATCAGCCCCAGCATTTT
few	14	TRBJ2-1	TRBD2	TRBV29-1	CSAPLAGGRNEQFF	TGCAGCGCCCCACTAGCGGGGGGGCGCAATGAGCAGTTCTTC
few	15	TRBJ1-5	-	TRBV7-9	CASSPLAGLNQPQHF	TGTGCCAGCAGCCCACTGGCGGGGCTTAATCAGCCCCAGCATTTT
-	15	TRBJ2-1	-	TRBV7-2	CASSSESASYNEQFF	TGTGCCAGCAGCTCAGAGAGTGCCTCCTACAATGAGCAGTTCTTC
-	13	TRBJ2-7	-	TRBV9	CASSVGVGTEQYF	TGTGCCAGCAGCGTAGGGGTCGGGACCGAGCAGTACTTC
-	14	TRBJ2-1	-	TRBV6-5	CASSQAVSYNEQFF	TGTGCCAGCAGTCAAGCGGTATCCTACAATGAGCAGTTCTTC
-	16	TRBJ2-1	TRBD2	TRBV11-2	CASSWGAGGKYNEQFF	TGTGCCAGCAGCTGGGGAGCGGGAGGGAAGTACAATGAGCAGTTCTTC
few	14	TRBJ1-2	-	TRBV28	CASSPDRSVYGYTF	TGTGCCAGCTCCCCCGACAGAAGCGTCTATGGCTACACCTTC
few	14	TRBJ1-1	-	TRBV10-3	CAISESTAWGEAFF	TGTGCCATCAGTGAGTCGACGGCATGGGGCGAAGCTTTCTTT
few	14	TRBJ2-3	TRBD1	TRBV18	CASSPQQGTDTQYF	TGTGCCAGCTCACCCCAACAGGGGACAGATACGCAGTATTTT
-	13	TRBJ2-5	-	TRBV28	CASSFRGSETQYF	TGTGCCAGCAGCTTTAGGGGGTCAGAGACCCAGTACTTC
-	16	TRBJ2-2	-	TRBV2	CASRTQEGWWTGELFF	TGTGCCAGCAGAACCCAGGAGGGTTGGTGGACCGGGGAGCTGTTTTTT
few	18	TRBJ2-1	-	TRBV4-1	CASSQDVPGVTRYNEQFF	TGCGCCAGCAGCCAAGATGTCCCTGGGGTCACTCGCTACAATGAGCAGTTCTTC
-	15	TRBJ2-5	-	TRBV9	CASSSGFTGTETQYF	TGTGCCAGCAGCTCGGGCTTCACAGGGACGGAGACCCAGTACTTC
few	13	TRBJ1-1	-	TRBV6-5	CASSWTLNTEAFF	TGTGCCAGCAGTTGGACATTAAACACTGAAGCTTTCTTT
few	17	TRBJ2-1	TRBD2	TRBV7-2	CASSSLVLGLAGVEQFF	TGTGCCAGCAGCTCCCTCGTTCTCGGGCTAGCGGGAGTTGAGCAGTTCTTC
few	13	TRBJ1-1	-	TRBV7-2	CASSSSLDTEAFF	TGTGCCAGCAGCTCCAGCTTGGACACTGAAGCTTTCTTT
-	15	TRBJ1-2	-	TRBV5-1	CASSLRRGGIYGYTF	TGCGCCAGCAGCCTACGTAGGGGCGGAATCTATGGCTACACCTTC
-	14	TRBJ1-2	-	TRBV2	CASSENWSSNGYTF	TGTGCCAGCAGTGAAAACTGGAGCTCAAATGGCTACACCTTC
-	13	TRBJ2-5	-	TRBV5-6	CASAAAGPETQYF	TGTGCCAGCGCCGCTGCGGGGCCGGAGACCCAGTACTTC
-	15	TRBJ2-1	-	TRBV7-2	CASSSRASSYNEQFF	TGTGCCAGCAGCTCGAGGGCAAGCTCCTACAATGAGCAGTTCTTC
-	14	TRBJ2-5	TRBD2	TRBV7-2	CASSWYGRGETQYF	TGTGCCAGCTCTTGGTACGGGAGGGGTGAGACCCAGTACTTC
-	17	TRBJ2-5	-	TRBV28	CASSLFYARQEQETQYF	TGTGCCAGCAGTTTATTTTACGCCAGGCAGGAACAAGAGACCCAGTACTTC
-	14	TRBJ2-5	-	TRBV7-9	CASSLLMGQETQYF	TGTGCCAGCAGCTTACTCATGGGTCAAGAGACCCAGTACTTC
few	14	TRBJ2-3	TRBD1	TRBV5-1	CASSQQGSADTQYF	TGCGCCAGCAGCCAACAGGGGTCCGCAGATACGCAGTATTTT
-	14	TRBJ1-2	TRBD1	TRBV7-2	CASSFGQGDYGYTF	TGTGCCAGCAGCTTTGGACAGGGGGACTATGGCTACACCTTC
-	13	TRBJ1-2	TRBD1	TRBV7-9	CASSQGGWDGYTF	TGTGCCAGCAGCCAAGGGGGCTGGGATGGCTACACCTTC
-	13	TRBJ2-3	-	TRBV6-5	CATKRSSTDTQYF	TGTGCCACTAAAAGGTCTAGCACAGATACGCAGTATTTT
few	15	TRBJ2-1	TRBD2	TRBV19	CASSIPGLVIGEQFF	TGTGCCAGTAGTATCCCGGGACTAGTCATCGGTGAGCAGTTCTTC
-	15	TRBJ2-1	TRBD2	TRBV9	CASSVVTSAYNEQFF	TGTGCCAGCAGCGTAGTGACTAGCGCCTACAATGAGCAGTTCTTC
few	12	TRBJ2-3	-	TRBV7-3	CASSLRPDTQYF	TGTGCCAGCAGCTTAAGGCCTGATACGCAGTATTTT
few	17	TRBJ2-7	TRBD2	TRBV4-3	CASSQQPTSGRIHEQYF	TGCGCCAGCAGCCAACAGCCTACTAGCGGGAGGATCCACGAGCAGTACTTC
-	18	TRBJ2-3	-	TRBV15	CATSRGAFVGNGKGTQYF	TGTGCCACCAGCAGAGGAGCGTTCGTGGGCAATGGTAAAGGTACGCAGTATTTT
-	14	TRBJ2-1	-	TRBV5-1	CASSPAIGWDEQFF	TGCGCCAGCAGCCCCGCCATTGGTTGGGATGAGCAGTTCTTC
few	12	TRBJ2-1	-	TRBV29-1	CSESSSPNEQFF	TGCAGCGAATCTAGTTCGCCGAATGAGCAGTTCTTC
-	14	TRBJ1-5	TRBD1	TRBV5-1	CASSLGQGDQPQHF	TGCGCCAGCAGCTTGGGACAGGGAGATCAGCCCCAGCATTTT
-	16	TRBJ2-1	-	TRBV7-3	CASSLGGTNSYNEQFF	TGTGCCAGCAGCTTAGGGGGTACCAATTCCTACAATGAGCAGTTCTTC
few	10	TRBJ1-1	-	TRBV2	CASMSTEAFF	TGTGCCAGCATGAGCACTGAAGCTTTCTTT
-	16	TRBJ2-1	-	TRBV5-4	CASSLAPGVTYNEQFF	TGTGCCAGCAGCTTGGCTCCGGGAGTAACCTACAATGAGCAGTTCTTC
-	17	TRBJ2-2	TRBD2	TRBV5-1	CASSQAGSGRATGELFF	TGCGCCAGCAGCCAGGCCGGCAGCGGGAGGGCAACCGGGGAGCTGTTTTTT
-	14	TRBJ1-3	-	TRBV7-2	CASSLTGRGNTIYF	TGTGCCAGCAGCTTGACGGGACGAGGAAACACCATATATTTT
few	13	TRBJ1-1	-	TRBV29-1	CSVMRQSGTEAFF	TGCAGCGTTATGAGACAGTCGGGGACTGAAGCTTTCTTT
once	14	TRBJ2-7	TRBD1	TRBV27	CASSLAGTGHGQYF	TGTGCCAGCAGCCTAGCCGGGACAGGTCACGGGCAGTACTTC
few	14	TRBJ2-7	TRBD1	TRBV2	CASSQPPGQDSWYF	TGTGCCAGCAGTCAACCACCGGGACAGGATTCGTGGTACTTC
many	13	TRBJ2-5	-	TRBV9	CASSRRGQETQYF	TGTGCCAGCTCACGCAGGGGACAAGAGACCCAGTACTTC
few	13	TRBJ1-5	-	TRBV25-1	CASSGGAHQPQHF	TGTGCCAGCAGTGGTGGGGCCCATCAGCCCCAGCATTTT
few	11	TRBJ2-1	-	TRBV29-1	CSGLRGNEQFF	TGCAGCGGCCTAAGGGGCAATGAGCAGTTCTTC
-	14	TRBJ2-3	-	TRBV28	CASSLGGTTDTQYF	TGTGCCAGCAGTTTAGGGGGGACCACAGATACGCAGTATTTT